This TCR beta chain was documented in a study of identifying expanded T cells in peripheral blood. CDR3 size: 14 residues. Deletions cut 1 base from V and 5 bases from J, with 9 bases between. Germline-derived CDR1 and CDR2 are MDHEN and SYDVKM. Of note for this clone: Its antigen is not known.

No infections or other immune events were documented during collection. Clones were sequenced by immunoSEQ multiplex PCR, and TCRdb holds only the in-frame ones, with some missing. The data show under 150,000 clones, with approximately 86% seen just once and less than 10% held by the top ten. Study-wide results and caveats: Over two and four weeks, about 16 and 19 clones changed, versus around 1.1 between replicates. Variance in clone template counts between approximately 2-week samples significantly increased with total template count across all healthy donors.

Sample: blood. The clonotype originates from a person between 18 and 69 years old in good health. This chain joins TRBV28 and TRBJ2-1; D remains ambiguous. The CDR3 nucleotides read TGTGCCAGCAGTTTATCTCCGATTGACAATGAGCAGTTCTTC. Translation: CASSLSPIDNEQFF.